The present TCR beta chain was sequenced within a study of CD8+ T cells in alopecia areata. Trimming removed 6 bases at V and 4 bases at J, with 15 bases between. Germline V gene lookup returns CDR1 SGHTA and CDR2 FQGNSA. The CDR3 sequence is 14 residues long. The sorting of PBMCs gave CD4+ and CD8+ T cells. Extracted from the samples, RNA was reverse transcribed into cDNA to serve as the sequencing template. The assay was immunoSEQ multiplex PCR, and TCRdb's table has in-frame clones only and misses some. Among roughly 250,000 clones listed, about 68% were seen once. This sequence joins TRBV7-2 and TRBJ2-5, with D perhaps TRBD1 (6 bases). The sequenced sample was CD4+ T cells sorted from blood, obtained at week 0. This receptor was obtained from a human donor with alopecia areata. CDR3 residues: CASSAPGQRETQYF. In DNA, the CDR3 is TGTGCCAGCAGTGCCCCGGGACAAAGAGAGACCCAGTACTTC.